Listed here is a single T cell receptor (beta chain). Germline V CDR1 and CDR2: GTSNPN, SVGIG (reference sequence). After removal of 5 bases from V and 3 bases from J, the junction contained 9 bases not matched to a gene. The CDR3 has 16 amino acids. The sample is drawn from a study of control samples from healthy donors and cancer patients. Clones were sequenced by immunoSEQ multiplex PCR, and TCRdb holds only the in-frame ones, with some missing. The repertoire holds around 58,000 clones, with around 95% as singletons. The receptor was derived from a woman aged 18-35 years in good health. The J gene is TRBJ2-2, the V gene TRBV30; 10 nucleotides align to TRBD1. The sample comprised blood. DNA for the CDR3: TGTGCCTGGCGAGGAAGGGACAGGGGCCACACCGGGGAGCTGTTTTTT. Amino acid sequence: CAWRGRDRGHTGELFF.